This T cell receptor beta chain was sequenced for a study of blood T cell repertoires in COVID-19 (dated by TCRdb to about 2020). For context, the study as a whole: Collaborator samples came from the United States, Italy and Spain and covered acute and convalescent phases of COVID-19. The sample metadata nearly always contained a de-identified subject ID, COVID-19 status, age in years and sex. Samples came from the ongoing ImmuneRACE study (first 160 participants) plus 1,254 subjects from 6 global collaborators. The repertoires were made available in a free public database intended to serve as a resource for research on the immune response to SARS-CoV-2. Deeply sampled blood TCRbeta repertoires from subjects exposed to, actively infected with, or recovered from COVID-19 were included in the dataset. HLA class I and class II types, where available, came from metadata supplied by the sample provider rather than from assay-based typing. The material from the prospective study consisted of cDNA or gDNA derived from T cells, B-cell-depleted T cells, or PBMCs. Study-level results and caveats: The quantity of clinical and demographic metadata differed by source and by participant and was supplied without curation.

As for this clone: The specificity of this receptor is unknown. Base-call qualities are not available, and no considerably larger clone is one nucleotide away.

TCRbeta CDR3 regions were amplified from genomic DNA by means of the immunoSEQ Assay, a bias-controlled multiplex PCR. Per the source publication's procedure: Nucleated cell counts per sample were estimated from amplification of reference gene primers within the assay. To quantify the absolute abundance of each unique TCRbeta CDR3 rearrangement, sequence reads were collapsed and filtered. For each sample, productive Simpson clonality was calculated as the square root of Simpson's diversity index over productive rearrangements. The immuneACCESS repertoire file appears here via TCRdb, limited to in-frame rearrangements. These files lack a portion of the clones; in checked studies, under half of the deficit traces to unresolved V genes, and the cause of the others is not known. From that table come the V and J calls and clone size; the DNA was used to work out D and trimming. In all, the sample holds 80,000 to 130,000 clones, and approximately 85% of those were seen once. In total, the top ten clones hold around 6.5% of the sample.

The collaborating institutions used their own protocols to collect whole blood in K2EDTA tubes. For TCRbeta analysis, collaborators shipped samples in one of three forms: frozen whole blood, isolated PBMCs, or DNA extracted from either of those sample types. For this chain, trimming is 4 bases at the V end and 2 bases at the J end, and the number of junction bases without a gene match is 1. The CDR3 starts with the cysteine, ends with the phenylalanine, and has 13 residues. CDR3 DNA is the only sequence kept; it has 39 bases, read in frame from the first base. Based on the germline V gene, the CDR1 and CDR2 sequences are SGHTA and FQGNSA.

The V and J genes are TRBV7-2 and TRBJ2-7; TRBD2 matches 8 bases in the middle. This receptor was identified in a woman between 55 and 75 years old with acute or convalescent COVID-19. Sequencing input: peripheral blood. The CDR3 protein sequence reads: CASSSGLAYEQYF. The DNA is TGTGCCAGCAGCTCGGGACTAGCCTACGAGCAGTACTTC.